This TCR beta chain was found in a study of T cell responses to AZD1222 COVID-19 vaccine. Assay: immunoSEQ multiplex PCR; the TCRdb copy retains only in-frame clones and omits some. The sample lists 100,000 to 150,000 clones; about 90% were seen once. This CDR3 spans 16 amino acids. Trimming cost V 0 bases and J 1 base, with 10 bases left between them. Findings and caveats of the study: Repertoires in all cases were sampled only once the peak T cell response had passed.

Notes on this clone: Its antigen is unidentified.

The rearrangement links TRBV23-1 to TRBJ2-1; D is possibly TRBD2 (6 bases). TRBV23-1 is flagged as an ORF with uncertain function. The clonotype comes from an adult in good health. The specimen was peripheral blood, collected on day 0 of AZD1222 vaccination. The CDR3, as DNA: TGCGCCAGCAGTCAATCGATGGAGGGATCCTACAATGAGCAGTTCTTC. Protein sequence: CASSQSMEGSYNEQFF.